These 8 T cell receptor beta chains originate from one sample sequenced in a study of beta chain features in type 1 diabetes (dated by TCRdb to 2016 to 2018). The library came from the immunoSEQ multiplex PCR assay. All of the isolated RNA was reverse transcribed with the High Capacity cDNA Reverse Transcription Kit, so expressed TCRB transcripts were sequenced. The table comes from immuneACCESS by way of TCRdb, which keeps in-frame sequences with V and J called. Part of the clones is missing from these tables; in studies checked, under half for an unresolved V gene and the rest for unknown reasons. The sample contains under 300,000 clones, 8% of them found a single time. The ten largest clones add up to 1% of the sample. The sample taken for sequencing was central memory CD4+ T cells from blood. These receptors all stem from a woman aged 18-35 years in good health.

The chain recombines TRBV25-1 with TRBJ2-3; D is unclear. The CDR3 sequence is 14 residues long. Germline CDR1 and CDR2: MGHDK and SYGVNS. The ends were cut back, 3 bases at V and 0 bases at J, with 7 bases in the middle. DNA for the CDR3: TGTGCCAGCAGTGACATCCCTAGCACAGATACGCAGTATTTT. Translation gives CASSDIPSTDTQYF.

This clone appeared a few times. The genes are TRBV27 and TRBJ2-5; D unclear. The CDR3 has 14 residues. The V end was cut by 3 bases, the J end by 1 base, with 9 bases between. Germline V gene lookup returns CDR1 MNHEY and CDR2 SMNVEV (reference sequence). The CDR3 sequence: CASSFAAFQETQYF. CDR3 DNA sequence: TGTGCCAGCAGTTTTGCAGCGTTCCAAGAGACCCAGTACTTC.

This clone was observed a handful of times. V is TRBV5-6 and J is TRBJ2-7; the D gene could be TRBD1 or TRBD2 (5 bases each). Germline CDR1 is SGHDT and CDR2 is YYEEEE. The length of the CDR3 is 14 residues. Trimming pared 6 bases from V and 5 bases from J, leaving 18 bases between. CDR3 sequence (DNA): TGTGCCAGCACCCCCTTGGGGGACGAGAACGAGCAGTACGTC. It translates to CASTPLGDENEQYV.

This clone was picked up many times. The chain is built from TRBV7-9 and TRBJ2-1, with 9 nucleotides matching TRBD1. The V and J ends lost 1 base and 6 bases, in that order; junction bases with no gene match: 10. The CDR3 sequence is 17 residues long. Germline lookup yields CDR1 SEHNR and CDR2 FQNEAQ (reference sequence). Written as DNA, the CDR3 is TGTGCCAGCAGCTTAGTCTTAGGACAGGGGATCCTCAATGAGCAGTTCTTC. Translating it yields CASSLVLGQGILNEQFF.

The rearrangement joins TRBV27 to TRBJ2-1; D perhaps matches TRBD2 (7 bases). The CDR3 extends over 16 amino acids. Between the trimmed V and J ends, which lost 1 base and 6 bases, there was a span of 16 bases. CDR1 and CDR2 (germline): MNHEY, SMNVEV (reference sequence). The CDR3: CASSLWGGSKVNEQFF. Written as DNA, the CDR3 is TGTGCCAGCAGTTTATGGGGGGGCTCGAAGGTCAATGAGCAGTTCTTC.

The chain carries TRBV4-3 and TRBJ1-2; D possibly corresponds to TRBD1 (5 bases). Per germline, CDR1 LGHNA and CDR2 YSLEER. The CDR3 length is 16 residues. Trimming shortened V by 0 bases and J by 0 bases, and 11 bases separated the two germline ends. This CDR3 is CASSQEFGHPNYGYTF. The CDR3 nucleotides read TGCGCCAGCAGCCAAGAGTTTGGACACCCTAACTATGGCTACACCTTC.

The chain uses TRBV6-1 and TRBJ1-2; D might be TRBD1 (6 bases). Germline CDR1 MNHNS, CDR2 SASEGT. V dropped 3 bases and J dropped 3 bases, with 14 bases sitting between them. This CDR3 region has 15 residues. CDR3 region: CASSENTGPYYGYTF. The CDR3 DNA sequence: TGTGCCAGCAGTGAGAATACAGGGCCCTACTATGGCTACACCTTC.

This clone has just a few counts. CDR3 sequence reads: CASSHDIAGGNTGELFF. The DNA for the CDR3 is TGCGCCAGCAGCCATGATATAGCGGGAGGAAACACCGGGGAGCTGTTTTTT. V gene TRBV4-3 combines with J gene TRBJ2-2; 10 nucleotides match TRBD2. The CDR3 sequence is 17 residues long. With 3 bases clipped from V and 2 bases from J, the junction kept 6 bases outside the gene matches. Germline CDR1 LGHNA, CDR2 YSLEER.